The rows below give T cell receptor beta chains drawn from one sample of a study of blood T cell repertoires in COVID-19. The method was immunoSEQ multiplex PCR; TCRdb's version includes in-frame clones alone and lacks a portion of them. The repertoire holds approximately 280,000 clones, approximately 78% seen once, with 5% in the top ten. Sequenced material: PBMCs or T cells enriched from blood (not recorded which). Every receptor here comes from a man in his forties who had been exposed to COVID-19. Each CDR3 is given with its conserved first and last residue. Each record gives: CDR3 length, J gene, clone size, V gene, D gene, CDR3 DNA, CDR3 protein. The D gene is left open where the match is weak. Part of the rows lack a size; the others show once, few, many or a class for expanded clones.

>14|TRBJ2-7|-|TRBV30|-
TGTGCCTGGAGGCGGTCTAGCGCTTCCTACGAGCAGTACTTC
CAWRRSSASYEQYF
>12|TRBJ1-2|once|TRBV9|-
TGTGCCAGCAGCGTAGGGCATTACGGCTACACCTTC
CASSVGHYGYTF
>16|TRBJ1-4|-|TRBV5-1|-
TGCGCCAGCAGCCCCTTGGAGGGGCGAGGTAATGAAAAACTGTTTTTT
CASSPLEGRGNEKLFF
>14|TRBJ1-1|-|TRBV4-1|TRBD1
TGCGCCAGCAGCCAGGACAGGGGGTGGGCTGAAGCTTTCTTT
CASSQDRGWAEAFF
>15|TRBJ2-3|-|TRBV7-9|TRBD1
TGTGCCAGCAGCTTAGGGGGACAGGGAACAGATACGCAGTATTTT
CASSLGGQGTDTQYF
>17|TRBJ1-2|-|TRBV5-1|-
TGCGCCAGCAGCTTGACCGGTGGACCGACTAGGCTATATGGCTACACCTTC
CASSLTGGPTRLYGYTF
>14|TRBJ2-5|-|TRBV13|TRBD2
TGTGCCAGCAGCTTTGGACTAGGGCCGGAGACCCAGTACTTC
CASSFGLGPETQYF
>18|TRBJ2-1|-|TRBV3-1/TRBV3-2|TRBD1
TGTGCCAGCAGCCAAATAACGGTTCCGGGACAGAACTACAATGAGCAGTTCTTC
CASSQITVPGQNYNEQFF
>15|TRBJ2-5|-|TRBV5-1|-
TGCGCCAGCACCTATACAGCGGGTGCACAAGAGACCCAGTACTTC
CASTYTAGAQETQYF
>15|TRBJ2-7|-|TRBV28|TRBD2
TGTGCCAGCAGTTCCAATAGCGGGGGACTCTACGAGCAGTACTTC
CASSSNSGGLYEQYF
>16|TRBJ1-6|-|TRBV6-6|-
TGTGCCAGCAGTTTCCCCTCCGGGAAGAATAATTCACCCCTCCACTTT
CASSFPSGKNNSPLHF
>13|TRBJ2-5|-|TRBV2|-
TGTGCCAGCAAAGAGGGGGTCCAAGAGACCCAGTACTTC
CASKEGVQETQYF
>14|TRBJ2-1|few|TRBV6-5|-
TGTGCCAGCAGTCCCGGGACTTTCTACAATGAGCAGTTCTTC
CASSPGTFYNEQFF
>12|TRBJ2-5|-|TRBV18|-
TGTGCCAGCTCAGGACTACAAGAGACCCAGTACTTC
CASSGLQETQYF
>16|TRBJ1-6|-|TRBV1|-
TGCACCAGCAGCCAGAAGACAGCCAGAAAAAATTCACCCCTCCACTTT
CTSSQKTARKNSPLHF
>15|TRBJ1-3|-|TRBV5-6|TRBD1
TGTGCCAGCAGCCTGGCCGGGACAGTGTCAGACACCATATATTTT
CASSLAGTVSDTIYF
>15|TRBJ1-2|-|TRBV14|-
TGTGCCAGCAGCCAACAAGCACCGCTAGACTATGGCTACACCTTC
CASSQQAPLDYGYTF
>13|TRBJ2-7|-|TRBV7-9|TRBD1
TGTGCCAGCAGCTTAGCGACAGGGTACGAGCAGTACTTC
CASSLATGYEQYF
>15|TRBJ1-2|-|TRBV5-6|-
TGTGCCAGCAGCCCACGGGACTGGGGTGGGTATGGCTACACCTTC
CASSPRDWGGYGYTF